Below, 11 T cell receptor beta chains from the same sample are listed, as sequenced in a study of human T cells and chemical hapten exposure (dated by TCRdb to the early 2020s). The library was obtained by RACE. The run used a NextSeq 500. The public sequencing data were trimmed at Q25 with fastp and processed into clonotypes with MiXCR by TCRdb, which kept only in-frame beta chains. Identical CDR3 proteins give one entry, which carries the most common genes and DNA. The sample contains 350,000 to 400,000 distinct CDR3 sequences, about 6% of them found a single time. The top ten clonotypes cover around 6.1% of the sample. The label giving this sample's time point can be read as: patch test 2, 6 weeks after DPC sensitization. The sample's treatment or condition, from its label and the paper: therapeutic diphenylcyclopropenone sensitization with weekly scalp DPC. The material sequenced was whole blood, taken in connection with sensitization to the hapten diphenylcyclopropenone (DPC). Every receptor here comes from a woman under 30 with alopecia areata. Some clones in this sample may be carry-over from other donors' samples.

This clonotype came up many times. The V call is TRBV12-3 or TRBV12-4, the J call TRBJ2-7, with no clear D. The V and J ends lost 6 bases and 3 bases respectively, with 12 bases between them. The CDR3 has 13 amino acids. Here the CDR3 DNA reads TGTGCCAGCAGCCTAACTGCCCTCTACGAGCAGTACTTC. It is translated as CASSLTALYEQYF.

The V gene is TRBV6-2 or TRBV6-3, the J gene TRBJ2-3, with D perhaps matching TRBD2 (6 bases). Trimming shortened V by 4 bases and J by 7 bases, and 18 bases separated the two germline ends. The CDR3 spans 15 residues. Germline V gene lookup returns CDR1 MNHEY and CDR2 SVGEGT. CDR3 residues: CASSLTRALTNTQYF. CDR3 nucleotides: TGTGCCAGCAGTTTGACTAGAGCCCTTACAAATACGCAGTATTTT.

This chain links TRBV20-1 with TRBJ2-2, with 11 bases that match TRBD2. Per germline, CDR1 DFQATT and CDR2 SNEGSKA (reference sequence). The CDR3 runs 16 residues. J lost 0 bases, V lost 4 bases, and 4 bases had no gene match. The CDR3 region is CSAKGLAGSNTGELFF. CDR3 bases: TGCAGTGCTAAAGGACTAGCGGGCTCGAACACCGGGGAGCTGTTTTTT.

This clonotype occurred many times. V gene TRBV6-5 combines with J gene TRBJ1-5; D remains ambiguous. Germline CDR1 is MNHEY and CDR2 is SVGAGI. V was clipped by 6 bases and J by 2 bases, with 11 bases between them. CDR3 length equals 14 residues. In DNA form, the CDR3 reads TGTGCCAGCAGGCGCGGGGAGGGCAATCAGCCCCAGCATTTT. Translated: CASRRGEGNQPQHF.

This clonotype was observed a few times. The chain uses TRBV10-2 and TRBJ1-2, with D unresolved. Trimming shortened V by 8 bases and J by 6 bases, and 28 bases separated the two germline ends. The CDR3 covers 17 residues. From germline, CDR1 is WSHSY and CDR2 SAAADI. This CDR3 reads CASFNQGRPGKDNGYTF. Here the CDR3 DNA reads TGCGCCAGCTTTAATCAAGGACGACCGGGCAAAGACAATGGCTACACCTTC.

The chain has TRBV6-5 and TRBJ1-2; D remains ambiguous. The CDR3 spans 11 residues. Trimming removed 11 bases at V and 3 bases at J, with 10 bases between. Germline V gene lookup returns CDR1 MNHEY and CDR2 SVGAGI. In DNA, the CDR3 is TGTGCCTCCGGTAGAGACTATGGCTACACCTTC. Its translation is CASGRDYGYTF.

This chain joins TRBV2 and TRBJ2-3; 9 bases are shared with TRBD2. V was clipped by 0 bases and J by 9 bases; unmatched bases: 10. This CDR3 is 16 amino acids long. CDR1 and CDR2 from the germline V gene are SNHLY and FYNNEI. The DNA of the CDR3 is TGTGCCAGCAGTGAAGCGAGGGTAGCGGGGGCCTTAACGCAGTATTTT. Protein: CASSEARVAGALTQYF.

This clonotype was seen repeatedly, ten times or more. V gene TRBV11-2 combines with J gene TRBJ1-5; D gene uncertain. V lost 5 bases and J 3 bases, leaving 8 bases between the germline ends. The CDR3 covers 13 residues. The germline V gene encodes CDR1 SGHAT and CDR2 FQNNGV. The CDR3, as DNA: TGTGCCAGCAGCGGCCGGGACAATCAGCCCCAGCATTTT. Translating it yields CASSGRDNQPQHF.

This clonotype has a handful of counts. J is TRBJ2-7 and V is TRBV20-1; possibly TRBD1 or TRBD2 for D (5 bases each). CDR3 length: 13 amino acids. Trimming pared 1 base from V and 2 bases from J, leaving 9 bases between. Germline lookup yields CDR1 DFQATT and CDR2 SNEGSKA (reference sequence). For the CDR3, the DNA is TGCAGTGCTAGAGGAGGGGTAGCCTACGAGCAGTACTTC. Amino acids: CSARGGVAYEQYF.

This chain joins TRBV18 and TRBJ2-5; possibly TRBD2 for D (5 bases). V was trimmed by 3 bases and J by 4 bases, leaving 9 bases between them. Germline V gives CDR1 KGHSH, CDR2 LQKENI. The CDR3 sequence is 13 residues long. This CDR3 reads CASSPGSLETQYF. As DNA, the CDR3 is TGTGCCAGCTCACCTGGGAGCCTAGAGACCCAGTACTTC.

This chain uses TRBV12-5 with TRBJ1-2; tentatively, D is TRBD1 (5 bases). CDR1 and CDR2 from the germline V gene are LGHNT and FRNRAP. The CDR3 is 12 amino acids. V lost 3 bases to trimming and J lost 7 bases, with 9 bases between them. This CDR3 reads CASGLAGGGYTF. CDR3 in DNA: TGTGCTAGTGGTTTAGCCGGGGGTGGCTACACCTTC.